Shown below are 9 T cell receptor beta chains from a single sample sequenced in a study of shared clonotypes between healthy human individuals (dated by TCRdb to about 2020). Library creation used the immunoSEQ multiplex PCR assay. TCRdb limited this immuneACCESS table to in-frame rearrangements with V and J called. A share of clones is missing; checked studies link under half to unresolved V genes, and the rest is unexplained. The sample has under 850,000 clones on record, roughly 92% of them singletons. About 24% of the sample goes to the ten largest clones. CD8 naive samples were CD45RO-negative cells positively selected for CCR7, giving a CD45RA+CCR7+ population that excluded TemRA cells. The sequenced sample consisted of naive CD8+ T cells sorted from blood. The sample's cell subset or site, from its label and the paper: CD45RA+CCR7+. The receptor source for this set is a man aged 30-40 years in good health.

The V call is TRBV9, the J call TRBJ2-2; D ambiguous. The V gene's germline CDR1 is SGDLS and CDR2 YYNGEE. Trimming stripped 0 bases from V and 7 bases from J, with 4 bases between. This CDR3 comprises 12 residues. The CDR3 loop is CASSVVGGELFF. CDR3 coding DNA: TGTGCCAGCAGCGTAGTAGGCGGGGAGCTGTTTTTT. Full variable domain (outside the CDR3, taken from reference TRBV9 and TRBJ2-2): DSGVTQTPKHLITATGQRVTLRCSPRSGDLSVYWYQQSLDQGLQFLIQYYNGEERAKGNILERFSAQQFPDLHSELNLSSLELGDSALYFCASSVVGGELFFGEGSRLTVL.

This chain joins TRBV7-9 and TRBJ2-1; D possibly matches TRBD1 or TRBD2 (5 bases each). Germline CDR1 is SEHNR and CDR2 is FQNEAQ (reference sequence). This CDR3 spans 12 amino acids. V shed 5 bases and J shed 10 bases, with 12 bases lying between them. CDR3 DNA sequence: TGTGCCAGCAGCCGGGACGCTCAAGAGCAGTTCTTC. Its protein product is CASSRDAQEQFF.

This chain links TRBV27 with TRBJ2-2; 7 nucleotides line up with TRBD2. This CDR3 has 18 amino acids. Looked up from germline, CDR1 is MNHEY and CDR2 is SMNVEV (reference sequence). V lost 6 bases, J lost 2 bases, and 15 bases stayed unmatched. The CDR3 loop reads CASSFKSRDYINTGELFF. The DNA for the CDR3 is TGTGCCAGCAGCTTCAAATCCAGGGACTACATAAACACCGGGGAGCTGTTTTTT.

The chain uses TRBV9 and TRBJ1-2; tentatively, D is TRBD1 (6 bases). Trimming cost V 0 bases and J 6 bases, with 21 bases left between them. This CDR3 is 17 amino acids long. Germline CDR1 is SGDLS and CDR2 is YYNGEE. CDR3 sequence: CASSVGGTQVFPHGYTF. The CDR3 DNA reads as TGTGCCAGCAGCGTAGGCGGGACACAGGTCTTTCCGCATGGCTACACCTTC.

The chain uses TRBV15 and TRBJ1-5; no definite D call. CDR1 LNHNV and CDR2 YYDKDF come from the germline V gene (reference sequence). Between the trimmed V and J ends, which lost 8 bases and 4 bases, there was a span of 15 bases. This CDR3 comprises 14 residues. CDR3 nucleotides: TGTGCCACCCTCCAGGATGGAAGTAATCAGCCCCAGCATTTT. It specifies CATLQDGSNQPQHF. Full variable domain (rest looked up from reference TRBV15 and TRBJ1-5): DAMVIQNPRYQVTQFGKPVTLSCSQTLNHNVMYWYQQKSSQAPKLLFHYYDKDFNNEADTPDNFQSRRPNTSFCFLDIRSPGLGDTAMYLCATLQDGSNQPQHFGDGTRLSIL.

Only one count was recorded for this clone. CDR3 sequence reads: CASRSGGRSSYNEQFF. DNA of the CDR3: TGTGCCAGTAGGTCGGGGGGTCGAAGCTCCTACAATGAGCAGTTCTTC. The rearrangement links TRBV19 to TRBJ2-1, with 7 nucleotides matching TRBD2. The V segment lost 6 bases and the J segment 0 bases; nucleotides outside the gene matches: 8. The CDR3 is made up of 16 amino acids. From germline, CDR1 is LNHDA and CDR2 SQIVND (reference sequence). Supplemented by reference TRBV19 and TRBJ2-1, the full variable domain reads DGGITQSPKYLFRKEGQNVTLSCEQNLNHDAMYWYRQDPGQGLRLIYYSQIVNDFQKGDIAEGYSVSREKKESFPLTVTSAQKNPTAFYLCASRSGGRSSYNEQFFGPGTRLTVL.

This chain links TRBV6-5 with TRBJ2-7; D uncertain. Trimming removed 2 bases from V and 3 bases from J, with 8 bases in between. Germline CDR1 reads MNHEY; CDR2 reads SVGAGI. CDR3 length: 13 residues. DNA of the CDR3: TGTGCCAGCAGTTACCAGACAAGCTACGAGCAGTACTTC. The encoded protein is CASSYQTSYEQYF.

The chain couples TRBV11-2 to TRBJ2-6, with TRBD1 as a possible D gene (5 bases). Germline CDR1 and CDR2: SGHAT and FQNNGV. V lost 6 bases and J 4 bases, leaving 22 bases between the germline ends. CDR3 size: 18 residues. The CDR3 is CASSTPRQLMLGANVLTF. CDR3 sequence (DNA): TGTGCCAGCAGTACCCCGCGACAGCTAATGCTGGGGGCCAACGTCCTGACTTTC.

The chain recombines TRBV14 with TRBJ2-1; the match to TRBD2 covers 9 bases. CDR1 is SGHDN, CDR2 FVKESK, per germline. V was clipped by 5 bases and J by 1 base; unmatched bases: 9. The CDR3 is 17 amino acids. The CDR3 spells CASSNRPTSGSYNEQFF. CDR3 DNA: TGTGCCAGCAGCAACAGACCGACTAGCGGTTCCTACAATGAGCAGTTCTTC.